This TCR beta chain derives from a study of blood T cell repertoires in COVID-19. Study-wide context: Researchers got acute and convalescent COVID-19 samples from the United States, Italy and Spain. Sources were T cells, B-cell-depleted T cells, or PBMCs; the material itself was cDNA or gDNA.

The germline V gene encodes CDR1 SNHLY and CDR2 FYNNEI. This CDR3 has 14 amino acids. V was pared by 7 bases and J by 0 bases, with 10 bases between. In the source study's methods: Reference gene primer amplification gave estimated nucleated cell counts. Sequencing used immunoSEQ multiplex PCR; TCRdb keeps in-frame clones, though not all of them. V and J calls and clone size are as listed in that table; D and trimming were resolved from the DNA. The sample contains approximately 270,000 clones, under 95% of which appear only once. Individuals aged 18 to 89 years were recruited from 20 to 25 US areas. This TCR came from a man in his forties or fifties who had been exposed to COVID-19. The V call is TRBV2, the J call TRBJ1-3; tentatively, D is TRBD1 (5 bases). Material: PBMCs or T cells enriched from blood (not recorded which). CDR3 region: CASTWGVSGNTIYF. CDR3 in DNA: TGTGCCAGCACGTGGGGGGTCTCTGGAAACACCATATATTTT.